These 27 T cell receptor beta chains originate from one sample sequenced in a study of Ad26.COV2.S vaccination and SARS-CoV-2 variants. Produced via immunoSEQ multiplex PCR; TCRdb's table is partial and in-frame only. The sample yields 150,000 to 200,000 clones, 87% seen once. This material consisted of peripheral blood, taken after recovery from COVID-19. The receptors here all came from a human donor who had recovered from COVID-19.

V gene TRBV9 combines with J gene TRBJ2-3; 8 bases are shared with TRBD2. V lost 5 bases to trimming and J lost 0 bases; unmatched junction nucleotides: 17. This CDR3 has 19 residues. Germline V gene sequence: CDR1 SGDLS, CDR2 YYNGEE. CDR3 in amino acids: CASSALAGHHPWSTDTQYF. CDR3 DNA: TGTGCCAGCAGTGCATTAGCGGGACACCACCCCTGGAGCACAGATACGCAGTATTTT.

The rearrangement links TRBV20-1 to TRBJ2-1, with D hard to call. V was shortened by 2 bases and J by 4 bases, with 3 bases between the two germline ends. This CDR3 has 11 residues. CDR1 is DFQATT and CDR2 is SNEGSKA in the germline V gene (reference sequence). DNA for the CDR3: TGCAGTGCTAGACCTTACAATGAGCAGTTCTTC. Its translation is CSARPYNEQFF.

The chain employs TRBV4-2 and TRBJ2-5; TRBD2 matches at 9 bases. CDR3 size: 18 residues. V was pared by 0 bases and J by 3 bases, with 11 bases of the junction left unmatched. Germline loops: CDR1 LGHNA, CDR2 YNFKEQ. DNA of the CDR3: TGTGCCAGCAGCCAAGATGCGGCTAGCGGGGTCTTAGAAGAGACCCAGTACTTC. This codes for CASSQDAASGVLEETQYF.

This chain uses TRBV6-5 with TRBJ2-5; D is uncertain. The CDR3 spans 13 residues. The germline V gene encodes CDR1 MNHEY and CDR2 SVGAGI. V lost 0 bases and J 4 bases, leaving 6 bases between the germline ends. CDR3 sequence: CASSYSYRETQYF. In DNA, the CDR3 is TGTGCCAGCAGTTACTCGTACCGAGAGACCCAGTACTTC.

This rearrangement joins TRBV2 to TRBJ1-4, with D perhaps matching TRBD1 (6 bases). The germline CDR1 and CDR2 sequences are SNHLY and FYNNEI. The CDR3 loop spans 15 amino acids. Trimming removed 10 bases from V and 1 base from J, with 16 bases in between. CDR3: CAIEGSRGTNEKLFF. CDR3 nucleotides: TGTGCCATCGAAGGCTCCAGGGGAACTAATGAAAAACTGTTTTTT. The full variable domain, its missing parts supplied by reference TRBV2 and TRBJ1-4, is EPEVTQTPSHQVTQMGQEVILRCVPISNHLYFYWYRQILGQKVEFLVSFYNNEISEKSEIFDDQFSVERPDGSNFTLKIRSTKLEDSAMYFCAIEGSRGTNEKLFFGSGTQLSVL.

The rearrangement uses TRBV5-1 and TRBJ1-4; D is unclear. In germline, CDR1 is SGHRS, CDR2 YFSETQ. The CDR3 is 15 residues long. Trimming stripped 4 bases from V and 7 bases from J, with 17 bases between. The CDR3 loop reads CASSPADLPGEKLFF. DNA of the CDR3: TGCGCCAGCAGCCCCGCAGACCTCCCAGGTGAAAAACTGTTTTTT.

The chain employs TRBV25-1 and TRBJ1-2; 12 bases agree with TRBD1. This CDR3 has 15 amino acids. Trimming cost V 8 bases and J 7 bases; bases outside gene matches: 11. The germline V gene encodes CDR1 MGHDK and CDR2 SYGVNS. Here the CDR3 DNA reads TGTGCCAGCGGGGGACAGGGGGCTTCTCTTTTTGGCTACACCTTC. Residues: CASGGQGASLFGYTF.

The V gene is TRBV18, the J gene TRBJ1-3; D remains ambiguous. From germline, CDR1 is KGHSH and CDR2 LQKENI. The ends were cut back, 2 bases at V and 0 bases at J, with 11 bases in the middle. The CDR3 runs 16 residues. The chain's CDR3 is CASSPGPGSSGNTIYF. In nucleotides, the CDR3 is TGTGCCAGCTCACCAGGTCCGGGGAGCTCTGGAAACACCATATATTTT.

This clone was detected a few times. The rearrangement links TRBV6-5 to TRBJ2-5; the D is unclear. Germline assignment: CDR1 MNHEY and CDR2 SVGAGI. This CDR3 spans 10 amino acids. The CDR3 reads CVIGAETQYF. The CDR3 DNA reads TGTGTAATTGGAGCCGAGACCCAGTACTTC.

The rearrangement uses TRBV19 and TRBJ2-2; D gene uncertain. V lost 6 bases to trimming and J lost 5 bases, with 10 bases between them. The CDR3 is made up of 13 amino acids. Germline lookup yields CDR1 LNHDA and CDR2 SQIVND (reference sequence). In nucleotides, the CDR3 is TGTGCCAGTAGGACTCGTCGGACCGGGGAGCTGTTTTTT. Protein product: CASRTRRTGELFF. Together with reference TRBV19 and TRBJ2-2, the CDR3 gives the full variable domain: DGGITQSPKYLFRKEGQNVTLSCEQNLNHDAMYWYRQDPGQGLRLIYYSQIVNDFQKGDIAEGYSVSREKKESFPLTVTSAQKNPTAFYLCASRTRRTGELFFGEGSRLTVL.

The V gene is TRBV5-6, the J gene TRBJ1-2; TRBD1 matches at 7 bases. The V gene end was trimmed by 6 bases and the J gene end by 4 bases; junction bases not matched to a gene: 15. Germline CDR1 and CDR2: SGHDT and YYEEEE. CDR3 size: 16 residues. This CDR3 reads CASTGTVGGLGYGYTF. The CDR3 DNA is TGTGCCAGCACCGGAACTGTAGGGGGCCTAGGCTATGGCTACACCTTC. Together with reference TRBV5-6 and TRBJ1-2, the CDR3 gives the full variable domain: DAGVTQSPTHLIKTRGQQVTLRCSPKSGHDTVSWYQQALGQGPQFIFQYYEEEERQRGNFPDRFSGHQFPNYSSELNVNALLLGDSALYLCASTGTVGGLGYGYTFGSGTRLTVV.

The gene calls are TRBV7-2 and TRBJ2-1; D might be TRBD2 (5 bases). V gave up 5 bases and J gave up 6 bases, with 23 bases separating them. The CDR3 contains 17 residues. Germline V gives CDR1 SGHTA, CDR2 FQGNSA. CDR3 residues: CASSLSPIGVQFNEQFF. CDR3 nucleotides: TGTGCCAGCAGCCTCTCCCCGATCGGGGTACAGTTCAATGAGCAGTTCTTC.

This clone was counted between two and nine times. The chain employs TRBV25-1 and TRBJ2-5; no clear D gene. Germline CDR1 is MGHDK and CDR2 is SYGVNS. The CDR3 is 13 residues long. The V end lost 7 bases, the J end lost 2 bases, and 11 bases lay between the germline ends. The CDR3 bases are TGTGCCAGCAACCAAGGGCTGCAAGAGACCCAGTACTTC. Its translation is CASNQGLQETQYF.

This chain uses TRBV10-3 with TRBJ1-2; D not resolved. Germline CDR1 reads ENHRY; CDR2 reads SYGVKD. Trimming stripped 2 bases from V and 4 bases from J, with 5 bases between. The CDR3 spans 12 residues. The CDR3 DNA follows: TGTGCCATCAGTGAGGCCACCTATGGCTACACCTTC. This encodes CAISEATYGYTF.

This sequence joins TRBV12-3 or TRBV12-4 and TRBJ2-5; D is uncertain. V lost 5 bases, J lost 1 base, and 8 bases lay in between. The length of the CDR3 is 13 residues. The CDR3 loop is CASSPSGQETQYF. The CDR3 bases are TGTGCCAGCAGTCCGTCCGGCCAAGAGACCCAGTACTTC.

This rearrangement joins TRBV6-5 to TRBJ2-7; D is perhaps TRBD2 (6 bases). Germline V gene lookup returns CDR1 MNHEY and CDR2 SVGAGI. The length of the CDR3 is 15 residues. The V and J ends lost 5 bases and 2 bases respectively, with 16 bases between them. The CDR3 region is CASSPSGTPTYEQYF. The CDR3 DNA reads as TGTGCCAGCAGTCCCTCCGGGACTCCAACCTACGAGCAGTACTTC.

The gene calls are TRBV9 and TRBJ2-7; 9 bases match TRBD1. Trimming cost V 0 bases and J 5 bases; bases outside gene matches: 3. CDR1 is SGDLS and CDR2 is YYNGEE in the germline V gene. CDR3 size: 14 residues. The CDR3 DNA follows: TGTGCCAGCAGCGTAGGCGGGACAGGGAACGAGCAGTACTTC. This sequence encodes CASSVGGTGNEQYF.

The gene calls are TRBV2 and TRBJ2-2; D uncertain. Between the trimmed V and J ends, which lost 3 bases and 1 base, there was a span of 6 bases. The germline CDR1 and CDR2 sequences are SNHLY and FYNNEI. The CDR3 is 14 amino acids. CDR3 bases: TGTGCCAGCAGTGATGTAGGGAACACCGGGGAGCTGTTTTTT. As protein: CASSDVGNTGELFF.

The gene calls are TRBV12-3 or TRBV12-4 and TRBJ1-5; D is undetermined. The V and J ends lost 5 bases and 4 bases respectively, with 9 bases between them. The CDR3 totals 13 residues. The CDR3 here is CASSEGPNQPQHF. Written as DNA, the CDR3 is TGTGCCAGCAGTGAAGGGCCAAATCAGCCCCAGCATTTT.

This clone was recorded once. The CDR3 loop is CASSQARRQPQHF. In DNA form, the CDR3 reads TGTGCCAGCAGCCAAGCCAGGAGGCAGCCCCAGCATTTT. The V and J genes are TRBV7-2 and TRBJ1-5; no reliable D call. The length of the CDR3 is 13 residues. Germline V gene data show CDR1 as SGHTA and CDR2 as FQGNSA. With 5 bases removed from V and 7 bases from J, the gap between germline ends came to 12 bases.

The V gene is TRBV5-1, the J gene TRBJ2-7; D not certain. CDR1 and CDR2 (germline): SGHRS, YFSETQ. Trimming took off 0 bases at V and 3 bases at J, with 10 bases between the two ends. This CDR3 is 14 amino acids long. In DNA, the CDR3 is TGCGCCAGCAGCTTGGGAGCGCCGAGCTACGAGCAGTACTTC. Its protein product is CASSLGAPSYEQYF.

The CDR3 sequence is CASSADPSLRVSEQYF. DNA for the CDR3: TGTGCCAGCAGCGCCGACCCATCCCTTAGGGTTTCCGAGCAGTACTTC. The gene calls are TRBV9 and TRBJ2-7, with unresolved D. The CDR3 sequence is 16 residues long. Per the germline V gene, CDR1 is SGDLS and CDR2 is YYNGEE. V dropped 3 bases and J dropped 6 bases, with 22 bases sitting between them. The variable domain in full, with the rest retrieved from reference TRBV9 and TRBJ2-7, is DSGVTQTPKHLITATGQRVTLRCSPRSGDLSVYWYQQSLDQGLQFLIQYYNGEERAKGNILERFSAQQFPDLHSELNLSSLELGDSALYFCASSADPSLRVSEQYFGPGTRLTVT.

V gene TRBV7-9 combines with J gene TRBJ1-2; D might be TRBD1 (6 bases). V lost 1 base, J lost 0 bases, and 18 bases lay in between. The CDR3 extends over 18 amino acids. Per the germline V gene, CDR1 is SEHNR and CDR2 is FQNEAQ (reference sequence). CDR3 in amino acids: CASSLDDIGGRPNYGYTF. The CDR3 DNA sequence: TGTGCCAGCAGCTTAGATGATATTGGGGGCAGACCTAACTATGGCTACACCTTC.

The chain is built from TRBV20-1 and TRBJ2-4, with a weak D call TRBD1 (5 bases). The germline V gene has CDR1 DFQATT and CDR2 SNEGSKA (reference sequence). Trimming stripped 4 bases from V and 1 base from J, with 20 bases between. This CDR3 spans 17 amino acids. CDR3 DNA: TGCAGTGCTATTGATAATGGGGCTAGAGGTGCCAAAAACATTCAGTACTTC. Its translation is CSAIDNGARGAKNIQYF.

CDR3 in DNA: TGTGCCAGCAGTGAATGGGGGACTGAAGCTTTCTTT. Its protein is CASSEWGTEAFF. The genes are TRBV25-1 and TRBJ1-1; TRBD1 is a possible D gene (5 bases). The V gene lost 1 base and the J gene lost 5 bases, with 5 bases spanning the gap. The germline V gene encodes CDR1 MGHDK and CDR2 SYGVNS. The CDR3 is 12 residues long.

The gene calls are TRBV9 and TRBJ1-4, with TRBD1 as a possible D gene (6 bases). The CDR3 spans 17 residues. Germline loops: CDR1 SGDLS, CDR2 YYNGEE. Trimming stripped 4 bases from V and 6 bases from J, with 22 bases between. CDR3 in DNA: TGTGCCAGCAGCCCCACGCCGAGGGGGGGGAGGGATGAAAAACTGTTTTTT. Its translation: CASSPTPRGGRDEKLFF.

The gene calls are TRBV10-3 and TRBJ2-2, with TRBD2 identical over 7 bases. This CDR3 has 17 amino acids. After removal of 5 bases from V and 2 bases from J, the junction contained 11 bases not matched to a gene. The germline gives CDR1 ENHRY, CDR2 SYGVKD. CDR3: CAISLGLGSANTGELFF. The CDR3 region has the DNA TGTGCCATCAGTCTTGGACTAGGTTCAGCCAACACCGGGGAGCTGTTTTTT.